Below are 16 T cell receptor beta chains sequenced from a single sample in a study of cytomegalovirus exposure and HLA in healthy donors (dated by TCRdb to about 2017). Library construction relied on the immunoSEQ multiplex PCR assay. For the multiplex PCR, a mixture combining 60 forward primers for TCR Vbeta segments and 13 reverse primers for TCR Jbeta segments was used. TCRdb re-hosts the immuneACCESS table, in-frame sequences only. Its copies lack some clones; in the studies checked, an unresolved V gene accounts for under half of them, and the cause for the rest is not known. The table for this sample shows 150,000 to 250,000 clones. The ten largest clones capture around 0.74% of the sample. The material sequenced was PBMCs. Receptors originate from a boy younger than 18 in good health and CMV-seronegative.

This chain uses TRBV7-8 with TRBJ1-6, with D possibly being TRBD1 (6 bases). Germline V gene lookup returns CDR1 SGHVS and CDR2 FQNEAQ. The CDR3 covers 17 residues. Trimming left V 5 bases short and J 0 bases short, with 14 bases between. The CDR3 loop reads CASSPIPRGSYNSPLHF. The CDR3 coding sequence is TGTGCCAGCAGCCCCATTCCCAGGGGCTCCTATAATTCACCCCTCCACTTT. The full variable domain, in which reference TRBV7-8 and TRBJ1-6 provide the parts outside the CDR3, is GAGVSQSPRYKVAKRGQDVALRCDPISGHVSLFWYQQALGQGPEFLTYFQNEAQLDKSGLPSDRFFAERPEGSVSTLKIQRTQQEDSAVYLCASSPIPRGSYNSPLHFGNGTRLTVT.

V and J are TRBV25-1 and TRBJ2-2; 8 bases are shared with TRBD1. V lost 7 bases, J lost 6 bases, and 10 bases stayed unmatched. The germline V gene has CDR1 MGHDK and CDR2 SYGVNS. The CDR3 totals 15 residues. CDR3 nucleotides: TGTGCCAGCACCAGAGACAGGGGATGGGCCGGGGAGCTGTTTTTT. Its translation is CASTRDRGWAGELFF.

The J gene is TRBJ1-1, the V gene TRBV7-9; D may be TRBD1 (6 bases). V was cut by 3 bases and J by 1 base, with 18 bases left in between. CDR3 size: 17 residues. CDR1 and CDR2 (germline): SEHNR, FQNEAQ (reference sequence). The DNA for the CDR3 is TGTGCCAGCAGCTTGGGTCTAACCGGGACACGGAACACTGAAGCTTTCTTT. It translates to CASSLGLTGTRNTEAFF.

The CDR3: CASRGRGTGNYGYTF. The DNA of the CDR3 is TGTGCCAGCAGGGGGAGGGGCACGGGGAACTATGGCTACACCTTC. The chain recombines TRBV28 with TRBJ1-2; weak D call: TRBD1 (5 bases). The V end was cut by 6 bases, the J end by 2 bases, with 16 bases between. In germline, CDR1 is MDHEN, CDR2 SYDVKM. The CDR3 is made up of 15 amino acids.

The J gene is TRBJ1-2, the V gene TRBV7-9; D uncertain. This CDR3 spans 13 amino acids. Trimming took off 1 base at V and 4 bases at J, with 7 bases between the two ends. Germline assignment: CDR1 SEHNR and CDR2 FQNEAQ (reference sequence). The CDR3 bases are TGTGCCAGCAGCTTAGGGCAGGTCTATGGCTACACCTTC. This translates into CASSLGQVYGYTF.

The chain uses TRBV9 and TRBJ1-1, with D unclear. Germline loops: CDR1 SGDLS, CDR2 YYNGEE. The CDR3 extends over 14 amino acids. V lost 0 bases and J lost 3, with 9 bases in between. In DNA form, the CDR3 reads TGTGCCAGCAGCGTAGTAGTTGTGGACACTGAAGCTTTCTTT. Translated, it gives CASSVVVVDTEAFF.

A remark on this clone: One end of the junction fails to match germline, which may point to a read error. V gene TRBV6-5 combines with J gene TRBJ1-4; D is uncertain. The CDR3 spans 14 residues. The V gene's germline CDR1 is MNHEY and CDR2 SVGAGI. The CDR3 here is CASSWTATSEKLFF. The CDR3 bases are TGTGCCAGCAGTTGGACGGCAACTAGTGAAAAACTGTTTTTT.

This chain uses TRBV5-1 with TRBJ2-1; 8 nucleotides agree with TRBD1. There are 14 residues in the CDR3. Per the germline V gene, CDR1 is SGHRS and CDR2 is YFSETQ. With 0 bases clipped from V and 9 bases from J, the junction kept 5 bases outside the gene matches. The CDR3 nucleotides read TGCGCCAGCAGCTTGGGGGGACAGGCCAGTGAGCAGTTCTTC. Amino acids: CASSLGGQASEQFF.

The V gene is TRBV5-5, the J gene TRBJ1-2, with TRBD1 as a possible D gene (5 bases). The V gene's germline CDR1 is SGHKS and CDR2 YYEKEE (reference sequence). V was clipped by 6 bases and J by 0 bases, with 15 bases between them. This CDR3 spans 15 amino acids. CDR3 sequence: CASKGGAVTNYGYTF. The CDR3 coding sequence is TGTGCCAGCAAAGGCGGGGCAGTTACTAACTATGGCTACACCTTC.

The chain joins TRBV13 to TRBJ2-5, with D possibly matching TRBD2 (7 bases). V lost 6 bases and J 1 base, leaving 12 bases between the germline ends. This CDR3 has 14 amino acids. CDR1 is PRHDT and CDR2 is FYEKMQ in the germline V gene (reference sequence). CDR3 residues: CASRGGGLQETQYF. The DNA of the CDR3 is TGTGCCAGCAGAGGGGGGGGCCTCCAAGAGACCCAGTACTTC.

The V gene is TRBV6-1, the J gene TRBJ2-5; TRBD2 is a possible D gene (5 bases). From germline, CDR1 is MNHNS and CDR2 SASEGT. Trimming cost V 0 bases and J 0 bases, with 8 bases left between them. The CDR3 covers 15 residues. CDR3 amino acids: CASSEAPGDQETQYF. Here the CDR3 DNA reads TGTGCCAGCAGTGAAGCGCCCGGGGACCAAGAGACCCAGTACTTC.

On this clone itself: The same CDR3 also results from other DNA sequences found in this sample. The chain combines TRBV9 with TRBJ1-5, with D unresolved. Trimming cost V 0 bases and J 2 bases, with 6 bases left between them. This CDR3 contains 14 residues. The germline gives CDR1 SGDLS, CDR2 YYNGEE. Here the CDR3 reads CASSVGGGNQPQHF. The CDR3 nucleotides read TGTGCCAGCAGCGTAGGCGGGGGCAATCAGCCCCAGCATTTT.

The chain carries TRBV6-1 and TRBJ2-1, with 10 bases fitting TRBD2. After removal of 0 bases from V and 6 bases from J, the junction contained 11 bases not matched to a gene. This CDR3 is 18 amino acids long. Germline loops: CDR1 MNHNS, CDR2 SASEGT. The CDR3, as DNA: TGTGCCAGCAGTGAAGCGTACTACCTAGCGGGGGTTGGCAATGAGCAGTTCTTC. This encodes CASSEAYYLAGVGNEQFF.

J is TRBJ2-3 and V is TRBV4-2, with D uncertain. V was trimmed by 2 bases and J by 5 bases, leaving 8 bases between them. CDR1 LGHNA and CDR2 YNFKEQ come from the germline V gene. The CDR3 runs 13 residues. The CDR3 loop is CASSQSIGDTQYF. As DNA, the CDR3 is TGTGCCAGCAGCCAAAGTATCGGAGATACGCAGTATTTT.

V is TRBV7-9 and J is TRBJ2-2, with 9 nucleotides matching TRBD1. CDR3 length equals 16 residues. The germline V gene encodes CDR1 SEHNR and CDR2 FQNEAQ (reference sequence). V gave up 10 bases and J gave up 0 bases; unmatched junction bases: 9. CDR3 protein: CAIPTGQGTNTGELFF. The DNA of the CDR3 is TGTGCCATCCCCACTGGACAGGGGACGAACACCGGGGAGCTGTTTTTT.

The chain links TRBV25-1 to TRBJ2-5; a weak D match, TRBD2 (5 bases). CDR3 size: 15 residues. CDR1 and CDR2 from the germline V gene are MGHDK and SYGVNS. The V end was cut by 9 bases, the J end by 1 base, with 18 bases between. CDR3 protein: CASTPTGRAQETQYF. CDR3 bases: TGTGCCAGTACCCCAACCGGGCGGGCCCAAGAGACCCAGTACTTC.